This T cell receptor (beta chain) derives from a study of regulatory T cells in long-lasting Graves disease. Overall study findings and caveats: Persistent disease exhibited a predilection for TRBV28, TRBJ1-2 and TRBJ2-5.

Regarding time point: persistent/refractory GD, antithyroid drugs over 5 years with positive TRAb. The TCR library used RNA extracted from PBMCs. Construction of TCR beta libraries relied on iRepertoire HTBI primers and on Arm-PCR targeting CDR3 regions. Via MiXCR, TCRdb re-called the multiplex PCR reads, giving one row per CDR3 protein. The sample yields hundreds of thousands of distinct CDR3 sequences, about a fifth seen once. CDR1 is LGHDT, CDR2 YNNKEL, per germline (reference sequence). This CDR3 comprises 15 residues. V lost 6 bases and J lost 2; bases outside the gene matches: 4. This clonotype was counted at least ten times. Its matching antigen is unknown.

Sequencing was performed on peripheral blood mononuclear cells (PBMCs), taken when the disease was refractory, from a patient treated with antithyroid drugs. The V and J genes are TRBV3-1 and TRBJ1-6; 7 positions agree with TRBD1. This TCR came from a female donor with Graves disease. CDR3 loop: CASSRGTAYNSPLHF. CDR3 coding DNA: TGTGCCAGCAGTCGCGGGACAGCCTATAATTCACCCCTCCACTTT.